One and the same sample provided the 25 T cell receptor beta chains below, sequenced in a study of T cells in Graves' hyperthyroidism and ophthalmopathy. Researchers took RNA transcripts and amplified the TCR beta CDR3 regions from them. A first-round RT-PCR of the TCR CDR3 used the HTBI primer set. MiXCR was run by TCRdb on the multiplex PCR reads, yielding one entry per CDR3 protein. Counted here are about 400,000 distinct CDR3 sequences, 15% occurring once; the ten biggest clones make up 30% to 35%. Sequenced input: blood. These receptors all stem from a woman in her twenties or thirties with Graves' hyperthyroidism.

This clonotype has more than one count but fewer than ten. The CDR3 loop reads CASSQVLAEIYNEQFF. The CDR3 DNA sequence: TGTGCCAGCAGCCAAGTCTTAGCGGAGATCTACAATGAGCAGTTCTTC. The chain carries TRBV4-2 and TRBJ2-1, with D possibly matching TRBD2 (6 bases). Germline CDR1 reads LGHNA; CDR2 reads YNFKEQ. V dropped 1 base and J dropped 3 bases, with 13 bases sitting between them. The CDR3 is 16 amino acids.

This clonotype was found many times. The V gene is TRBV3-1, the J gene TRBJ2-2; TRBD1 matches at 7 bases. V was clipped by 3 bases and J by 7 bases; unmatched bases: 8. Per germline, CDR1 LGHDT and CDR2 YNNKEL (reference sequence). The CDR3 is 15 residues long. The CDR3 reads CASSHRGRSGGELFF. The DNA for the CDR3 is TGTGCCAGCAGCCATAGGGGGCGGTCCGGCGGGGAGCTGTTTTTT.

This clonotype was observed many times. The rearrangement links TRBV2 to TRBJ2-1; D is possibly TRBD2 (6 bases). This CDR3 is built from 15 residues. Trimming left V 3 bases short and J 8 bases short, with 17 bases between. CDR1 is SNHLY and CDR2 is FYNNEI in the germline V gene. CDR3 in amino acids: CASSEMGGTHHEQFF. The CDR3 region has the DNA TGTGCCAGCAGTGAGATGGGGGGAACACACCATGAGCAGTTCTTC.

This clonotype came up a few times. The CDR3 here is CASSNRDSYNEQFF. In DNA form, the CDR3 reads TGTGCCAGCAGCAACAGGGACTCCTACAATGAGCAGTTCTTC. V gene TRBV6-1 combines with J gene TRBJ2-1; perhaps TRBD1 as D (6 bases). Germline loops: CDR1 MNHNS, CDR2 SASEGT. CDR3 length: 14 residues. Trimming took off 6 bases at V and 0 bases at J, with 9 bases between the two ends.

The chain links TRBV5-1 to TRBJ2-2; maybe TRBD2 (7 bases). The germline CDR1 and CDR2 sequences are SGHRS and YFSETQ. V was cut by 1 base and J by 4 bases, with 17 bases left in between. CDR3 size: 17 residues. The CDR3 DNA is TGCGCCAGCAGCTTGCCGGTGGGGGGGGCCGCCACCGGGGAGCTGTTTTTT. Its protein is CASSLPVGGAATGELFF.

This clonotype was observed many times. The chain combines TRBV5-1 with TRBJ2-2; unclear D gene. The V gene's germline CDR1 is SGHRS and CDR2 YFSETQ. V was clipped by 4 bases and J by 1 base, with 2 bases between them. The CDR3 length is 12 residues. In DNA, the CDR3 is TGCGCCAGCAGCCAGAACACCGGGGAGCTGTTTTTT. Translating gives CASSQNTGELFF.

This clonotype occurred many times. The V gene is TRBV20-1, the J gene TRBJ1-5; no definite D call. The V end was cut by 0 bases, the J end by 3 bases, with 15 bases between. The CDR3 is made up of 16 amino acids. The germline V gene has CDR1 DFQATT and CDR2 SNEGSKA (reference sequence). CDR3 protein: CSARDLAGLNNQPQHF. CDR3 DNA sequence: TGCAGTGCTAGAGACCTCGCAGGTTTGAACAATCAGCCCCAGCATTTT.

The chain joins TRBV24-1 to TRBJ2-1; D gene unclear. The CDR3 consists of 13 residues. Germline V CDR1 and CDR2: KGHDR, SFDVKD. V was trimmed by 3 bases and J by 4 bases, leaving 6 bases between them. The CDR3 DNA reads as TGTGCCACCAGTGATCCTGAATACAATGAGCAGTTCTTC. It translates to CATSDPEYNEQFF.

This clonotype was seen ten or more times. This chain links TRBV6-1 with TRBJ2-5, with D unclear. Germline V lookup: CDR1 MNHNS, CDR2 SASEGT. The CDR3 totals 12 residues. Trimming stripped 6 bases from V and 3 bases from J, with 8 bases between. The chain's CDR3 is CASRRNKETQYF. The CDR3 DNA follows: TGTGCCAGCAGACGCAACAAAGAGACCCAGTACTTC.

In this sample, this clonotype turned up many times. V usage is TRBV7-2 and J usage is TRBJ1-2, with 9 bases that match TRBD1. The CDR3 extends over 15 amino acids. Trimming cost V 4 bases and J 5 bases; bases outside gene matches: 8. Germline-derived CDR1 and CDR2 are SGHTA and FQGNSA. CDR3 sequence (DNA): TGTGCCAGCAGCTCCCGGGACAGGGCCATGTATGGCTACACCTTC. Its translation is CASSSRDRAMYGYTF.

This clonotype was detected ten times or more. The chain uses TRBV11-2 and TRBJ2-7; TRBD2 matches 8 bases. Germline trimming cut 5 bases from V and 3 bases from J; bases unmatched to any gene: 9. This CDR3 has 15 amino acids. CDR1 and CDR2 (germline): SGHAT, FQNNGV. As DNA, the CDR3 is TGTGCCAGCAGCCCCCTATCGGGAGGGCACTACGAGCAGTACTTC. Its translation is CASSPLSGGHYEQYF.

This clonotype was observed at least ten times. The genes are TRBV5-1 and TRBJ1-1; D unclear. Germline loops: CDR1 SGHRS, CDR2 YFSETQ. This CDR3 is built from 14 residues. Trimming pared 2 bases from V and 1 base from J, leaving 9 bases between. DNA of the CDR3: TGCGCCAGCAGCTTAGAGGGCGGGAACACTGAAGCTTTCTTT. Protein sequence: CASSLEGGNTEAFF.

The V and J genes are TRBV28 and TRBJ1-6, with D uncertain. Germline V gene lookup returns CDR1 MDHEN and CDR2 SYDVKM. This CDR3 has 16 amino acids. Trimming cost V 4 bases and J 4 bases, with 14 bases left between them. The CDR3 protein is CASSSTGYSYNSPLHF. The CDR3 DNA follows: TGTGCCAGCAGTTCCACGGGGTACTCTTATAATTCACCCCTCCACTTT. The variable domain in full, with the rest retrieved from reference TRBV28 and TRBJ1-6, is DVKVTQSSRYLVKRTGEKVFLECVQDMDHENMFWYRQDPGLGLRLIYFSYDVKMKEKGDIPEGYSVSREKKERFSLILESASTNQTSMYLCASSSTGYSYNSPLHFGNGTRLTVT.

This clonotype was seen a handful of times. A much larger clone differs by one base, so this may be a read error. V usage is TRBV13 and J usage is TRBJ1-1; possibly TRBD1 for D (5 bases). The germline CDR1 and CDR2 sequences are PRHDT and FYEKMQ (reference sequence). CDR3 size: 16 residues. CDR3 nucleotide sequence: TGTGCCAGCGGCTTAGGTGTCGGTCAGGGAAAAGATGAAGCTTTCTTT. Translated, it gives CASGLGVGQGKDEAFF.

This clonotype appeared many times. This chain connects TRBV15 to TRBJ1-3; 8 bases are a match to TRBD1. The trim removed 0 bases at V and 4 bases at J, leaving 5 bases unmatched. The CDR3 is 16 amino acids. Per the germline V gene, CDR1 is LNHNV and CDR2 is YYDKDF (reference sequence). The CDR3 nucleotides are TGTGCCACCAGCAGAGATAGTGGGACAGGCGGAAACACCATATATTTT. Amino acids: CATSRDSGTGGNTIYF. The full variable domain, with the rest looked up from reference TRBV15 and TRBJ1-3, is DAMVIQNPRYQVTQFGKPVTLSCSQTLNHNVMYWYQQKSSQAPKLLFHYYDKDFNNEADTPDNFQSRRPNTSFCFLDIRSPGLGDTAMYLCATSRDSGTGGNTIYFGEGSWLTVV.

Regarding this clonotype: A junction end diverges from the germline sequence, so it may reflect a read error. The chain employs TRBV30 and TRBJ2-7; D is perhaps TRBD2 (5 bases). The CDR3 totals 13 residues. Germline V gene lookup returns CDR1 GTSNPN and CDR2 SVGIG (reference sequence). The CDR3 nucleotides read TGTGCCCGGAGCCGGGATAAGCCCTACGAGCAGTACTTC. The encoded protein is CARSRDKPYEQYF.

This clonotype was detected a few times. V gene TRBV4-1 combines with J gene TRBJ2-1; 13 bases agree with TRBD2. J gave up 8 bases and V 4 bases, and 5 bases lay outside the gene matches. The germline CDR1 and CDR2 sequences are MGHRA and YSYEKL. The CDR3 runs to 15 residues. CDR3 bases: TGCGCCAGCAGCCCAGGACTAGCGGGAGATCATGAGCAGTTCTTC. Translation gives CASSPGLAGDHEQFF.

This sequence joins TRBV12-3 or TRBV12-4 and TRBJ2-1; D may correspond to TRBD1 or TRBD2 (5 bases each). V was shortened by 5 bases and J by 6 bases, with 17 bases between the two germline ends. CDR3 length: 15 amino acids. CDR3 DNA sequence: TGTGCCAGCAGTCTACGGGGCGTGGGGAGCAATGAGCAGTTCTTC. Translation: CASSLRGVGSNEQFF.

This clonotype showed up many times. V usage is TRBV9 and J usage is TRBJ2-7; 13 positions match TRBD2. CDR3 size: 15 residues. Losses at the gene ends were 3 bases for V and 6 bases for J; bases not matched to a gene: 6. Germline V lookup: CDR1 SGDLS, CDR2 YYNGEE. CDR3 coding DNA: TGTGCCAGCAGCGGGACTAGCGGGAGTCGAGGCGAGCAGTACTTC. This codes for CASSGTSGSRGEQYF.

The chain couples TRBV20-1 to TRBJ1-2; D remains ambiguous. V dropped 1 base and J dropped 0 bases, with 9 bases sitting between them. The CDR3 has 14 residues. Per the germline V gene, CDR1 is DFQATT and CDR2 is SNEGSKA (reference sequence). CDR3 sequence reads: CSARVRTSNYGYTF. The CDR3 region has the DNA TGCAGTGCTAGAGTAAGGACGTCTAACTATGGCTACACCTTC.

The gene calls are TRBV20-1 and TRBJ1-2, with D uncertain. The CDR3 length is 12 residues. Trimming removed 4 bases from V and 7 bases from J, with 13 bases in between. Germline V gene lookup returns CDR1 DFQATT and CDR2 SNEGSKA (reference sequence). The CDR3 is CSAIPGGRGYTF. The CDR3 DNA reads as TGCAGTGCTATCCCGGGCGGCCGTGGCTACACCTTC.

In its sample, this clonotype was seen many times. CDR3 in DNA: TGTGCCAGCCGACGGGGGCCTACCTACAATGAGCAGTTCTTC. It specifies CASRRGPTYNEQFF. The chain is built from TRBV27 and TRBJ2-1; D may be TRBD1 or TRBD2 (6 bases each). V shed 8 bases and J shed 2 bases, with 13 bases lying between them. CDR1 is MNHEY and CDR2 is SMNVEV in the germline V gene (reference sequence). The CDR3 is 14 amino acids.

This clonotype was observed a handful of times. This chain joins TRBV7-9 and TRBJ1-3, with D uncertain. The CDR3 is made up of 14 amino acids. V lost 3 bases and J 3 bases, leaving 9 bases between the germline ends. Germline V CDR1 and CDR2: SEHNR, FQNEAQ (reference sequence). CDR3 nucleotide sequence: TGTGCCAGCAGCTTCCTTTTAGGTGGAAACACCATATATTTT. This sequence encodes CASSFLLGGNTIYF. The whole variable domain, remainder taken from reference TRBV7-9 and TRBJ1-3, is DTGVSQNPRHKITKRGQNVTFRCDPISEHNRLYWYRQTLGQGPEFLTYFQNEAQLEKSRLLSDRFSAERPKGSFSTLEIQRTEQGDSAMYLCASSFLLGGNTIYFGEGSWLTVV.

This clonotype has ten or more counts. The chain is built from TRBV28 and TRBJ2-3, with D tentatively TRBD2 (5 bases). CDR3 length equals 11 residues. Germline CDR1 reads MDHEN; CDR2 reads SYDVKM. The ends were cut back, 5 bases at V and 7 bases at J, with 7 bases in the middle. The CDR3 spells CASSAGNTQYF. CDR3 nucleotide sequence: TGTGCCAGCAGTGCGGGCAATACGCAGTATTTT.

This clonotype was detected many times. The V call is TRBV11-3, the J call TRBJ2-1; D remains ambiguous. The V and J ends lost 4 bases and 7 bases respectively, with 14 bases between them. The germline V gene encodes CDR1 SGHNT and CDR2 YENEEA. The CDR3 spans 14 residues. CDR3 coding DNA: TGTGCCAGCAGCTCCACCTCTGTTCGGAATGAGCAGTTCTTC. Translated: CASSSTSVRNEQFF.